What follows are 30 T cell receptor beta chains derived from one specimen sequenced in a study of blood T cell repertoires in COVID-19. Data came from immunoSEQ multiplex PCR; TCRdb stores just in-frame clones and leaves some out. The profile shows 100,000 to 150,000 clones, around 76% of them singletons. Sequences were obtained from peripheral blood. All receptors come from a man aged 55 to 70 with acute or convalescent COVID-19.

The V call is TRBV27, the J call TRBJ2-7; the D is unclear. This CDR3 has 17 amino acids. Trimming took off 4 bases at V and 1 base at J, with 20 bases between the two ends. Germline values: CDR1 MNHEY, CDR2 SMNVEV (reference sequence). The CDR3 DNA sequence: TGTGCCAGCAGTTCCTTTGGGCAATTCGGAAAATCCTACGAGCAGTACTTC. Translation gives CASSSFGQFGKSYEQYF.

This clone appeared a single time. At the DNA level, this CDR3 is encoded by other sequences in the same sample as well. The CDR3 DNA reads as TGCGCCAGCAGCTTAGAGGGGGGCAATCAGCCCCAGCATTTT. Protein sequence: CASSLEGGNQPQHF. This chain joins TRBV5-1 and TRBJ1-5; D may be TRBD1 (6 bases). This CDR3 is built from 14 residues. V lost 2 bases and J 2 bases, leaving 8 bases between the germline ends. Germline values: CDR1 SGHRS, CDR2 YFSETQ.

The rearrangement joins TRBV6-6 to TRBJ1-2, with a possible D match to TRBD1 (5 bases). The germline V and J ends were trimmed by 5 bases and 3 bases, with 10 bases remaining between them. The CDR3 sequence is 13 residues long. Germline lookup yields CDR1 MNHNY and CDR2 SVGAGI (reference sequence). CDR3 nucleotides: TGTGCCAGCAGTCCCCCGGGGGACTATGGCTACACCTTC. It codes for CASSPPGDYGYTF.

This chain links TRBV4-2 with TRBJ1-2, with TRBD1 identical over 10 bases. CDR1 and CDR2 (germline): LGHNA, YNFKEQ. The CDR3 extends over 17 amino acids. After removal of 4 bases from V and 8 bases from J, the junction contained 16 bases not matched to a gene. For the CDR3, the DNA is TGTGCCAGCAGCCCTCTTCCCCCGGGACAGGGGTCACGCGGCTACACCTTC. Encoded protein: CASSPLPPGQGSRGYTF.

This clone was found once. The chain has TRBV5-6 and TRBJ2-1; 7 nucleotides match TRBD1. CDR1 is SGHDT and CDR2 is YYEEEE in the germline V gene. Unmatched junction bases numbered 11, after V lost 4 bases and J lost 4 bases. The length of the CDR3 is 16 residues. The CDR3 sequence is CASSTQTGNVYNEQFF. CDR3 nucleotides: TGTGCCAGCAGCACACAGACAGGGAACGTTTACAATGAGCAGTTCTTC. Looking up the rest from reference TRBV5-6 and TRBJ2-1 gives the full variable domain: DAGVTQSPTHLIKTRGQQVTLRCSPKSGHDTVSWYQQALGQGPQFIFQYYEEEERQRGNFPDRFSGHQFPNYSSELNVNALLLGDSALYLCASSTQTGNVYNEQFFGPGTRLTVL.

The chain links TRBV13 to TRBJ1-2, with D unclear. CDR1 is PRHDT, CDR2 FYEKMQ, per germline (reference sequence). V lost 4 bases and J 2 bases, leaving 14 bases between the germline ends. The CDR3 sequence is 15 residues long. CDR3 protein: CASSSKSDMNYGYTF. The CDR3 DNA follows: TGTGCCAGCAGCTCGAAGTCAGACATGAACTATGGCTACACCTTC.

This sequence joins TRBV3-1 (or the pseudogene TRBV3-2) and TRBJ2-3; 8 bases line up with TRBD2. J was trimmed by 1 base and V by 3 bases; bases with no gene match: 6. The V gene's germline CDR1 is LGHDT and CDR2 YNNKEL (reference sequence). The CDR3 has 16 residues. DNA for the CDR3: TGTGCCAGCAGCCAGGCCGGGGGGGGCCGCACAGATACGCAGTATTTT. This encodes CASSQAGGGRTDTQYF.

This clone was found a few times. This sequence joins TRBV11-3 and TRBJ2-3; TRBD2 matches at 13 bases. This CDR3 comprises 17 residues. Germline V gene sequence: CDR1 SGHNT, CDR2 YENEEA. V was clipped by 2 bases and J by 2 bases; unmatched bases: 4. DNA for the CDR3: TGTGCCAGCAGCTTAACGGGACTAGCGGGATTCACAGATACGCAGTATTTT. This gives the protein CASSLTGLAGFTDTQYF.

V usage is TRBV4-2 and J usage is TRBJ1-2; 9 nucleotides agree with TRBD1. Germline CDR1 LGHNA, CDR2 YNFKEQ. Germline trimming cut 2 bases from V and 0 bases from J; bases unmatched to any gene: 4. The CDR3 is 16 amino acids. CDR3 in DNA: TGTGCCAGCAGCCAACCGGACAGGGGAGCTAACTATGGCTACACCTTC. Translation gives CASSQPDRGANYGYTF.

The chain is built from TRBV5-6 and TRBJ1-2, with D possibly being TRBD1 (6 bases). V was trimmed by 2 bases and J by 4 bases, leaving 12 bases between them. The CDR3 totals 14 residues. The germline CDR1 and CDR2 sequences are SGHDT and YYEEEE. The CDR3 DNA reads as TGTGCCAGCAGCTTAATGACAGGAACCTATGGCTACACCTTC. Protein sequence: CASSLMTGTYGYTF.

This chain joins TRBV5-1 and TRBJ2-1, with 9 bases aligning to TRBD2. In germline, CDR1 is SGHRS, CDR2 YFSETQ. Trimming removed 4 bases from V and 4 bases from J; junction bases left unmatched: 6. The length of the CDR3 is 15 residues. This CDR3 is CASSLTSGAYNEQFF. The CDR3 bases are TGCGCCAGCAGCCTGACTAGCGGAGCTTACAATGAGCAGTTCTTC.

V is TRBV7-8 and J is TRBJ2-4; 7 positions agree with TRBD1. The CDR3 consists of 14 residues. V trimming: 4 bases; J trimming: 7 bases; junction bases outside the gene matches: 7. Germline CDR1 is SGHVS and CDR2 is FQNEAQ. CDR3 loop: CASSYEGQKNIQYF. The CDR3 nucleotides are TGTGCCAGCAGCTACGAGGGACAGAAGAACATTCAGTACTTC.

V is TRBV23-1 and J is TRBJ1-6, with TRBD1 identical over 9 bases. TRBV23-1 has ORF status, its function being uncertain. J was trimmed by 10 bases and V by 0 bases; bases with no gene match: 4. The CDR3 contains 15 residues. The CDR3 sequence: CASSQSRTGVSPLHF. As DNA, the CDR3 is TGCGCCAGCAGTCAATCCCGGACAGGGGTGTCACCCCTCCACTTT.

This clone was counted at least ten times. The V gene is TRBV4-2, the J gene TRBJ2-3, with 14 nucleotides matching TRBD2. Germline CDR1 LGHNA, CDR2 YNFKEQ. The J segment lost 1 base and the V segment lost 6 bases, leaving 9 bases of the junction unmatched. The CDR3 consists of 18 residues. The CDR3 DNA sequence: TGTGCCAGCAGTCAGGGACTAGCGGGAGTGGTGGGCACAGATACGCAGTATTTT. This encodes CASSQGLAGVVGTDTQYF.

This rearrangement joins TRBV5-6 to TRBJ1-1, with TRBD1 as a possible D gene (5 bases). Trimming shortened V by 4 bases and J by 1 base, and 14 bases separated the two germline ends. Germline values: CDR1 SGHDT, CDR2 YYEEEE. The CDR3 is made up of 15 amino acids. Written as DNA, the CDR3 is TGTGCCAGCAGCCTTGTGGACATGACGAACACTGAAGCTTTCTTT. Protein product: CASSLVDMTNTEAFF.

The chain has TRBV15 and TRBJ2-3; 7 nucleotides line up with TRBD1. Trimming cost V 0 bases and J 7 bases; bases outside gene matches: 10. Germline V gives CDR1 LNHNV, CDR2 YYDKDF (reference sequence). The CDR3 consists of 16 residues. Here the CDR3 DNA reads TGTGCCACCAGCAGAGATCGAGGGGGCGTTGCGTATACGCAGTATTTT. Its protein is CATSRDRGGVAYTQYF.

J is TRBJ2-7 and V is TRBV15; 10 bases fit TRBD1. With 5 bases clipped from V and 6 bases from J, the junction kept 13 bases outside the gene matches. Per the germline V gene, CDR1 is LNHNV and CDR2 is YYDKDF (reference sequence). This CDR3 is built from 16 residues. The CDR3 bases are TGTGCCACCAGCGCCCCGGGACAGGGGCTCCTGAGCGAGCAGTACTTC. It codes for CATSAPGQGLLSEQYF.

CDR3 nucleotide sequence: TGTGCCAGCAGCCTACACCCGACAGGTGAAGCTTTCTTT. It encodes CASSLHPTGEAFF. The rearrangement joins TRBV9 to TRBJ1-1; D perhaps matches TRBD1 (6 bases). The CDR3 has 13 residues. Looked up from germline, CDR1 is SGDLS and CDR2 is YYNGEE. V was cut by 4 bases and J by 7 bases, with 14 bases left in between.

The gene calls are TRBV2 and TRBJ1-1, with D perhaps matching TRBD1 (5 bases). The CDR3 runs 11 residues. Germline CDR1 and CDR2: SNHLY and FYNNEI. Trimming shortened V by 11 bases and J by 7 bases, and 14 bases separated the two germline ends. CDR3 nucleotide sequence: TGTGCCTTGGTGGAAGGGGATGAAGCTTTCTTT. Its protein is CALVEGDEAFF.

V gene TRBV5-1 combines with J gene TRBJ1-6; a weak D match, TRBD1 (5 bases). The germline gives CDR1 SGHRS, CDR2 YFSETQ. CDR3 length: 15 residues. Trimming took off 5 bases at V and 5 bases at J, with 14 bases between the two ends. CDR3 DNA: TGCGCCAGCAGGAACCCAGGGTCCAATAATTCACCCCTCCACTTT. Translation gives CASRNPGSNNSPLHF.

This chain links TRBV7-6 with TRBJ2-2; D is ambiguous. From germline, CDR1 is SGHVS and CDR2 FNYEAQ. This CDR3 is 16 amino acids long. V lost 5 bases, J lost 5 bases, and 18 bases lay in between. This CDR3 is CASSAAPQRVTGELFF. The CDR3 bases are TGTGCCAGCAGCGCTGCCCCCCAGCGAGTGACCGGGGAGCTGTTTTTT. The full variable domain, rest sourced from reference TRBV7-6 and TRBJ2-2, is GAGVSQSPRYKVTKRGQDVALRCDPISGHVSLYWYRQALGQGPEFLTYFNYEAQQDKSGLPNDRFSAERPEGSISTLTIQRTEQRDSAMYRCASSAAPQRVTGELFFGEGSRLTVL.

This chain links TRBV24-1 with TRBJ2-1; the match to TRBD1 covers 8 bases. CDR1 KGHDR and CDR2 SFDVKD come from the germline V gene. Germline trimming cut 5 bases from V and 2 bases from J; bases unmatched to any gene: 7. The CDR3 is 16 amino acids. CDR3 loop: CATSAFRGPTYNEQFF. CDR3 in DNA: TGTGCCACCAGTGCCTTCAGGGGGCCGACCTACAATGAGCAGTTCTTC.

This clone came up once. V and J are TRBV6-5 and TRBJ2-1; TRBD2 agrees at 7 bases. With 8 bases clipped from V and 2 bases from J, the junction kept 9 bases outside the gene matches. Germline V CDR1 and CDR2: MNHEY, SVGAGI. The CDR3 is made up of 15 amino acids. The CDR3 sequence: CASGTGTIPYNEQFF. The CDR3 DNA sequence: TGTGCCAGCGGAACCGGGACTATTCCCTACAATGAGCAGTTCTTC.

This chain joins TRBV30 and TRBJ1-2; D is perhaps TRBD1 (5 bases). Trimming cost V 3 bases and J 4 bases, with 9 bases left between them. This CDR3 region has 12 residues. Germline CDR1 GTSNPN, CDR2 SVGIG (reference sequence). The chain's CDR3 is CAWRGLPYGYTF. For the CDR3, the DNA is TGTGCCTGGAGGGGGCTTCCCTATGGCTACACCTTC. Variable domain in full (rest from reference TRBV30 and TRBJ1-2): SQTIHQWPATLVQPVGSPLSLECTVEGTSNPNLYWYRQAAGRGLQLLFYSVGIGQISSEVPQNLSASRPQDRQFILSSKKLLLSDSGFYLCAWRGLPYGYTFGSGTRLTVV.

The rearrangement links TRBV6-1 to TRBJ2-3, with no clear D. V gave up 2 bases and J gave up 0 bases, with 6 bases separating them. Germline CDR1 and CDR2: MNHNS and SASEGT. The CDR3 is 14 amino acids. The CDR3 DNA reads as TGTGCCAGCAGTGAAAGCTCAAGCACAGATACGCAGTATTTT. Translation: CASSESSSTDTQYF.

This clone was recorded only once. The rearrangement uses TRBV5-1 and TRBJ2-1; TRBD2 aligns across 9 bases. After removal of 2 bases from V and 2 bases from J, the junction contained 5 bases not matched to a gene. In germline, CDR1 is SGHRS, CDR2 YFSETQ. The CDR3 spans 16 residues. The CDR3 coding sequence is TGCGCCAGCAGCTTCGGGATAGCGGGAGCCTACAATGAGCAGTTCTTC. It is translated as CASSFGIAGAYNEQFF.

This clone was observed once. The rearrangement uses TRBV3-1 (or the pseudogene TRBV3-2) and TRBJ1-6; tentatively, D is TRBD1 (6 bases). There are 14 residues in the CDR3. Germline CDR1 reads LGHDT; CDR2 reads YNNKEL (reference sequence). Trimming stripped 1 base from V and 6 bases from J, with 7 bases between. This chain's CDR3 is CASSQAQGNSPLHF. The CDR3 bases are TGTGCCAGCAGCCAAGCACAGGGTAATTCACCCCTCCACTTT.

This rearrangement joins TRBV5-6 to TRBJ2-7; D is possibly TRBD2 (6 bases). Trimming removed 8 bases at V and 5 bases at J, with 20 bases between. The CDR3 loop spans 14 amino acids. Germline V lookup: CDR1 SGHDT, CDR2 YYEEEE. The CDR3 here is CASVRDLGGDEQYF. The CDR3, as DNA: TGTGCCAGTGTCCGGGATCTCGGAGGGGACGAGCAGTACTTC.

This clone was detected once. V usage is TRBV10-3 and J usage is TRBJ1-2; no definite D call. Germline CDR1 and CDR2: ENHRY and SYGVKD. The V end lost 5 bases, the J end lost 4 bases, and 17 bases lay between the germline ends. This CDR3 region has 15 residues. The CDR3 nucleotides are TGTGCCATCAGTTACAGCAAAGGTGGTCGCTATGGCTACACCTTC. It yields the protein CAISYSKGGRYGYTF.

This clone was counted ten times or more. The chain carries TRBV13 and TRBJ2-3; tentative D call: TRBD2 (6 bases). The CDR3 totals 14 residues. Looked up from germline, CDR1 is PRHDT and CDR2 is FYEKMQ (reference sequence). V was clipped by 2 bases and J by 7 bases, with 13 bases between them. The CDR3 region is CASSLMGSGYTQYF. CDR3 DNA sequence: TGTGCCAGCAGCTTAATGGGCAGCGGGTATACGCAGTATTTT.